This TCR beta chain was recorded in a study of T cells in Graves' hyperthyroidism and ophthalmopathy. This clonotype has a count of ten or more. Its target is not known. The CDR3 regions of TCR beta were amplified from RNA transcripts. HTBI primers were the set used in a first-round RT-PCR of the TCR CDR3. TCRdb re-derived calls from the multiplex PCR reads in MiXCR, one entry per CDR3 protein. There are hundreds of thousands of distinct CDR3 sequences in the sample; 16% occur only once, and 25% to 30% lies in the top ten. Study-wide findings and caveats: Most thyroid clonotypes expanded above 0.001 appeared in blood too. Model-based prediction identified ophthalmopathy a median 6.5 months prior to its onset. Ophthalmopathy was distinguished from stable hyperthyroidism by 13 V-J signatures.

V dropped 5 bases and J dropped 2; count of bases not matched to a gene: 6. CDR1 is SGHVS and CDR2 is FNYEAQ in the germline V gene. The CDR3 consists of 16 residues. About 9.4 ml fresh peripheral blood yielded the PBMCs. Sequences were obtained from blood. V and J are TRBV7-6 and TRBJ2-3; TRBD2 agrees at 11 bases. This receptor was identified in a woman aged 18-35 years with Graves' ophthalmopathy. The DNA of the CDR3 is TGTGCCAGCAGCCACCCTAGCGGGGGGTTCACAGATACGCAGTATTTT. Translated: CASSHPSGGFTDTQYF.